These 21 T cell receptor beta chains share one sample of origin, sequenced in a study of siplizumab effects on memory and regulatory T cells. The assay was immunoSEQ multiplex PCR, and TCRdb's table has in-frame clones only and misses some. The sample lists tens of thousands of clones; around 98% were seen once. Sequencing was performed on naive CD8+ T cells sorted from blood. These receptors all stem from a human donor in good health.

This clone was seen just once. The V and J genes are TRBV19 and TRBJ2-5; 8 positions match TRBD1. The ends lost 7 bases at V and 5 bases at J; junction bases unmatched: 12. CDR3 length equals 15 residues. Germline lookup yields CDR1 LNHDA and CDR2 SQIVND (reference sequence). Here the CDR3 reads CASMRTDREAETQYF. CDR3 in DNA: TGTGCCAGTATGAGAACGGACAGGGAGGCCGAGACCCAGTACTTC.

This chain connects TRBV27 to TRBJ2-4, with D possibly matching TRBD2 (5 bases). The CDR3 is made up of 18 amino acids. V lost 2 bases to trimming and J lost 0 bases, with 17 bases between them. Germline V gene data show CDR1 as MNHEY and CDR2 as SMNVEV (reference sequence). CDR3 in amino acids: CASSLGPRAELAKNIQYF. The DNA for the CDR3 is TGTGCCAGCAGTTTAGGCCCGAGGGCGGAGCTAGCCAAAAACATTCAGTACTTC.

CDR3 nucleotide sequence: TGTGCCTTAGGGCAGGAATCCACAGATACGCAGTATTTT. It specifies CALGQESTDTQYF. The chain links TRBV12-5 to TRBJ2-3, with D uncertain. Germline V gene sequence: CDR1 LGHNT, CDR2 FRNRAP. The CDR3 consists of 13 residues.

The CDR3 DNA is TGTGCCAGCAGGGGACCGGGACAGGGCTTTCAGCCCCAGCATTTT. This codes for CASRGPGQGFQPQHF. The chain uses TRBV2 and TRBJ1-5; 9 bases match TRBD1. The CDR3 is 15 residues long. V lost 6 bases, J lost 6 bases, and 9 bases stayed unmatched. Germline assignment: CDR1 SNHLY and CDR2 FYNNEI.

In its sample, this clone was seen once. The chain combines TRBV9 with TRBJ2-2; no definite D call. Germline lookup yields CDR1 SGDLS and CDR2 YYNGEE. V lost 4 bases and J 1 base, leaving 11 bases between the germline ends. This CDR3 has 15 amino acids. In DNA form, the CDR3 reads TGTGCCAGCAGCCTAGGCAGTATGAACACCGGGGAGCTGTTTTTT. Translating gives CASSLGSMNTGELFF.

V usage is TRBV20-1 and J usage is TRBJ2-3, with no clear D. Trimming removed 3 bases at V and 6 bases at J, with 4 bases between. The CDR3 runs 10 residues. Germline CDR1 and CDR2: DFQATT and SNEGSKA (reference sequence). CDR3 DNA sequence: TGCAGTGCTAGGATCGATACGCAGTATTTT. It specifies CSARIDTQYF.

This chain links TRBV5-1 with TRBJ2-2; D not certain. Trimming left V 0 bases short and J 1 base short, with 7 bases between. CDR1 and CDR2 (germline): SGHRS, YFSETQ. This CDR3 region has 15 residues. CDR3 protein: CASSLAPGNTGELFF. The DNA of the CDR3 is TGCGCCAGCAGCTTGGCGCCAGGGAACACCGGGGAGCTGTTTTTT.

The rearrangement links TRBV5-6 to TRBJ2-7; D unresolved. V shed 4 bases and J shed 6 bases, with 11 bases lying between them. The CDR3 loop spans 12 amino acids. From germline, CDR1 is SGHDT and CDR2 YYEEEE. CDR3 in amino acids: CASSGDVGEQYF. The CDR3 DNA is TGTGCCAGCAGCGGCGATGTGGGCGAGCAGTACTTC.

The rearrangement links TRBV20-1 to TRBJ1-6; D unclear. The CDR3 runs 11 residues. The V gene's germline CDR1 is DFQATT and CDR2 SNEGSKA (reference sequence). Between the trimmed V and J ends, which lost 0 bases and 6 bases, there was a span of 0 bases. CDR3: CSARDNSPLHF. CDR3 in DNA: TGCAGTGCTAGAGATAATTCACCCCTCCACTTT.

This clone was picked up one time. V is TRBV28 and J is TRBJ1-2; 9 positions match TRBD1. The V gene's germline CDR1 is MDHEN and CDR2 SYDVKM. This CDR3 has 12 amino acids. V shed 6 bases and J 6 bases; nucleotides not matched to a gene: 2. The CDR3 bases are TGTGCCAGCAGCTGGACAGGGGATGGCTACACCTTC. Its translation: CASSWTGDGYTF.

The sample holds one count of this clone. V gene TRBV6-1 combines with J gene TRBJ2-1; no firm D call. In germline, CDR1 is MNHNS, CDR2 SASEGT. The CDR3 runs to 12 residues. V was cut by 8 bases and J by 8 bases, with 13 bases left in between. CDR3 loop: CASAPGPHEQFF. The CDR3 DNA reads as TGTGCCAGCGCTCCGGGTCCCCATGAGCAGTTCTTC.

V usage is TRBV5-1 and J usage is TRBJ2-3; the match to TRBD2 covers 9 bases. From germline, CDR1 is SGHRS and CDR2 YFSETQ. The J segment lost 4 bases and the V segment lost 0 bases, leaving 3 bases of the junction unmatched. The CDR3 has 15 residues. CDR3 residues: CASSLGAGGADTQYF. The CDR3 DNA sequence: TGCGCCAGCAGCTTGGGGGCGGGAGGGGCAGATACGCAGTATTTT.

V gene TRBV6-1 combines with J gene TRBJ2-1; D is possibly TRBD1 or TRBD2 (7 bases each). CDR3 length: 15 amino acids. The germline gives CDR1 MNHNS, CDR2 SASEGT. Trimming took 3 bases from V and 7 from J, leaving 16 bases between them. CDR3 loop: CASSDPGGRGNEQFF. The CDR3, as DNA: TGTGCCAGCAGTGATCCAGGGGGGAGGGGTAATGAGCAGTTCTTC.

The chain carries TRBV2 and TRBJ2-2, with TRBD1 identical over 7 bases. The trim removed 1 base at V and 8 bases at J, leaving 4 bases unmatched. Germline CDR1 and CDR2: SNHLY and FYNNEI. The CDR3 runs to 14 residues. The CDR3 region has the DNA TGTGCCAGCAGTGAAGGACAGGGTGGTGGGGAGCTGTTTTTT. This translates into CASSEGQGGGELFF.

The chain uses TRBV5-4 and TRBJ1-1, with 8 bases identical to TRBD1. There are 15 residues in the CDR3. Trimming at V came to 0 bases and at J to 10 bases, leaving 11 bases not matched to a gene. Germline CDR1 and CDR2: SGHNT and YYREEE (reference sequence). CDR3 coding DNA: TGTGCCAGCAGCTTGGCCGGGCAGGGGGCCTTAGGAGCTTTCTTT. It yields the protein CASSLAGQGALGAFF.

The rearrangement joins TRBV6-5 to TRBJ1-4, with D possibly being TRBD1 (5 bases). V was clipped by 2 bases and J by 3 bases, with 10 bases between them. Germline V gene sequence: CDR1 MNHEY, CDR2 SVGAGI. This CDR3 has 15 residues. CDR3 region: CASSYGGGSNEKLFF. The CDR3 region has the DNA TGTGCCAGCAGTTACGGTGGGGGTTCTAATGAAAAACTGTTTTTT.

Only one count was recorded for this clone. V and J are TRBV7-2 and TRBJ2-7, with D uncertain. V dropped 1 base and J dropped 2 bases, with 6 bases sitting between them. The CDR3 runs to 13 residues. The germline V gene encodes CDR1 SGHTA and CDR2 FQGNSA. The CDR3 DNA sequence: TGTGCCAGCAGCTTAGAAGTCACCTACGAGCAGTACTTC. Its translation is CASSLEVTYEQYF.

The chain joins TRBV4-1 to TRBJ2-7, with D unclear. The CDR3 spans 13 residues. V lost 1 base, J lost 3 bases, and 7 bases lay in between. Germline CDR1 and CDR2: MGHRA and YSYEKL. Here the CDR3 reads CASSQGQNYEQYF. The DNA for the CDR3 is TGCGCCAGCAGCCAAGGACAAAACTACGAGCAGTACTTC.

As regards this clone: Other DNA sequences of this sample code for an identical CDR3. This rearrangement joins TRBV27 to TRBJ1-5; D unresolved. The V gene lost 2 bases and the J gene lost 3 bases, with 8 bases spanning the gap. This CDR3 region has 14 residues. Germline CDR1 MNHEY, CDR2 SMNVEV (reference sequence). The CDR3 DNA sequence: TGTGCCAGCAGTTTAGGTCTTGACAATCAGCCCCAGCATTTT. This gives the protein CASSLGLDNQPQHF.

Comments on this clone: The junction differs from germline at one of its ends, possibly a read error. CDR3 loop: CASSLGSNYHEQFF. The DNA for the CDR3 is TGTGCCAGCAGCTTAGGGTCCAACTACCATGAGCAGTTCTTC. The chain carries TRBV7-8 and TRBJ2-1; D is undetermined. CDR3 length: 14 amino acids. Germline CDR1 is SGHVS and CDR2 is FQNEAQ. The whole variable domain, remainder taken from reference TRBV7-8 and TRBJ2-1, is GAGVSQSPRYKVAKRGQDVALRCDPISGHVSLFWYQQALGQGPEFLTYFQNEAQLDKSGLPSDRFFAERPEGSVSTLKIQRTQQEDSAVYLCASSLGSNYHEQFFGPGTRLTVL.

This chain connects TRBV18 to TRBJ1-1, with a possible D match to TRBD1 (5 bases). This CDR3 contains 16 residues. Germline CDR1 and CDR2: KGHSH and LQKENI. The V gene lost 3 bases and the J gene lost 3 bases, with 17 bases spanning the gap. The CDR3 reads CASSPRAGTVDTEAFF. The CDR3 DNA reads TGTGCCAGCTCACCTCGGGCAGGGACGGTGGACACTGAAGCTTTCTTT.